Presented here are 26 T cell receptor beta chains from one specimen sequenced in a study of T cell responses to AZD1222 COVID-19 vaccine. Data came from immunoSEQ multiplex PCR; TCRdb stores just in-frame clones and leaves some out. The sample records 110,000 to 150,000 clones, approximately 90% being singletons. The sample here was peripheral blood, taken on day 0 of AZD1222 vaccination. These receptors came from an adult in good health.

In DNA form, the CDR3 reads TGTGCCAGCAGCCAAGGGGACAGGGGGCCCTTAGATACGCAGTATTTT. The encoded protein is CASSQGDRGPLDTQYF. The genes are TRBV3-1 (or the pseudogene TRBV3-2) and TRBJ2-3; 12 nucleotides match TRBD1. Germline V CDR1 and CDR2: LGHDT, YNNKEL (reference sequence). Losses at the gene ends were 1 base for V and 5 bases for J; bases not matched to a gene: 4. The CDR3 consists of 16 residues.

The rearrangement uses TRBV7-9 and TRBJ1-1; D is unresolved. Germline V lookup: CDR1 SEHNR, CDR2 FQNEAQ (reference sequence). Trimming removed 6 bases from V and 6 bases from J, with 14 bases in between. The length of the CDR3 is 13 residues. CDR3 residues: CASSRPLDAEAFF. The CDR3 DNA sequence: TGTGCCAGCAGTCGACCCTTAGATGCTGAAGCTTTCTTT.

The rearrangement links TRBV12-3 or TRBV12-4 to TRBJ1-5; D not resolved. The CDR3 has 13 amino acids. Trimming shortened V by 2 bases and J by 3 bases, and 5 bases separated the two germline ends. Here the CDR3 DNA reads TGTGCCAGCAGTTTAAGGCTCAATCAGCCCCAGCATTTT. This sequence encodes CASSLRLNQPQHF.

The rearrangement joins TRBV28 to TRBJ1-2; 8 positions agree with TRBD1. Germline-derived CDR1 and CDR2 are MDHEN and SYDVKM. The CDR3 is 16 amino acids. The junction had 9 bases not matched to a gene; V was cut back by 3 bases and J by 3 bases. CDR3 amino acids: CASSLADRVVDYGYTF. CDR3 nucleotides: TGTGCCAGCAGTTTGGCGGACAGGGTGGTGGACTATGGCTACACCTTC.

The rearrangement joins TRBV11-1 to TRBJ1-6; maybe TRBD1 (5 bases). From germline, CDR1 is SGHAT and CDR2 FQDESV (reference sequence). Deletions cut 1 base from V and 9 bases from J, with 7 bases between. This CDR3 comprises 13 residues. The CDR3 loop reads CASSLEGFSPLHF. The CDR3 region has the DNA TGTGCCAGCAGCTTAGAGGGGTTTTCACCCCTCCACTTT.

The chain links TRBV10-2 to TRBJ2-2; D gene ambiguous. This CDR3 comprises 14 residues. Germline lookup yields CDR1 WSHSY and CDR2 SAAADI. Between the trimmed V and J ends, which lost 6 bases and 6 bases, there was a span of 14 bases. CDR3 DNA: TGCGCCAGCAGCCCTGGGTCGAGTGCCGGGGAGCTGTTTTTT. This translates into CASSPGSSAGELFF.

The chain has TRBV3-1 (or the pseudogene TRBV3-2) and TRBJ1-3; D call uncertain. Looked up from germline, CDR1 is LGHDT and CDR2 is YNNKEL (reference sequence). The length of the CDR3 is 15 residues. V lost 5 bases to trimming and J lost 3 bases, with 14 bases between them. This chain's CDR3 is CASSSITRDGNTIYF. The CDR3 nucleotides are TGTGCCAGCAGCTCCATAACTCGAGATGGAAACACCATATATTTT.

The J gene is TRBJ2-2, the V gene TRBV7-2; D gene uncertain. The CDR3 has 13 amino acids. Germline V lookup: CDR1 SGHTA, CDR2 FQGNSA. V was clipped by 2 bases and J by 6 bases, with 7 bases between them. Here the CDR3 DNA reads TGTGCCAGCAGCTTAATGGGCCCCGGGGAGCTGTTTTTT. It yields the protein CASSLMGPGELFF.

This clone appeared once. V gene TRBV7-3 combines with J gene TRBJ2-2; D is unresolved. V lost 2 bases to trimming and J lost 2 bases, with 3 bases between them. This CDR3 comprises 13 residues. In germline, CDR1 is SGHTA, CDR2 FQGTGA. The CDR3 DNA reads TGTGCCAGCAGCTTATCCAACACCGGGGAGCTGTTTTTT. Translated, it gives CASSLSNTGELFF. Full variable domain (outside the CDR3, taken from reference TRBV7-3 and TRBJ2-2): GAGVSQTPSNKVTEKGKYVELRCDPISGHTALYWYRQSLGQGPEFLIYFQGTGAADDSGLPNDRFFAVRPEGSVSTLKIQRTERGDSAVYLCASSLSNTGELFFGEGSRLTVL.

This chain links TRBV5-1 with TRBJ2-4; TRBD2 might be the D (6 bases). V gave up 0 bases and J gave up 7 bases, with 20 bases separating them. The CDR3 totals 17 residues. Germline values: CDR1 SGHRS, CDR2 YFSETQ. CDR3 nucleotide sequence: TGCGCCAGCAGCTTGGCCAAGGATGCGGGGATCCGGAACATTCAGTACTTC. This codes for CASSLAKDAGIRNIQYF.

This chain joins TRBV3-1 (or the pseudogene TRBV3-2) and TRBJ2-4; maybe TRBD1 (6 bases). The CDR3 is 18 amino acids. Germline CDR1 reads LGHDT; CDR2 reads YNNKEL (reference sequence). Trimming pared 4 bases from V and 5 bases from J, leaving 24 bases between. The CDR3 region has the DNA TGTGCCAGCAGCCGACACCTATCAGGGGTAGGGTCTGAAAACATTCAGTACTTC. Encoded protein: CASSRHLSGVGSENIQYF.

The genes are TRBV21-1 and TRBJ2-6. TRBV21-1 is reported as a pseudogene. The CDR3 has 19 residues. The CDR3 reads CASSKTKGASSSGANVLTF. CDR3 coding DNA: TGTGCCAGCAGCAAAACGAAAGGTGCCAGCTCCTCTGGGGCCAACGTCCTGACTTTC.

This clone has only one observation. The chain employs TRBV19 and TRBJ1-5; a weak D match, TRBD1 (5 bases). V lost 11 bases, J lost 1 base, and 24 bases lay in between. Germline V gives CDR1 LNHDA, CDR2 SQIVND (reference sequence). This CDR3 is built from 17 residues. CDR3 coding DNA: TGTGCCTCTTGGGGGGGGAAGTCTGTTTTAAGCAATCAGCCCCAGCATTTT. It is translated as CASWGGKSVLSNQPQHF.

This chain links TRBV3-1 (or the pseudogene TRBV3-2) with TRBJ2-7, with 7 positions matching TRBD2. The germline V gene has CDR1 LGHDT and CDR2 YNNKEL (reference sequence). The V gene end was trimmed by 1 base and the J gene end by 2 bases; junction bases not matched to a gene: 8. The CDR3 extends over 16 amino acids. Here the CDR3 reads CASSQAGGGRPYEQYF. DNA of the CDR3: TGTGCCAGCAGCCAAGCTGGGGGAGGGAGGCCCTACGAGCAGTACTTC.

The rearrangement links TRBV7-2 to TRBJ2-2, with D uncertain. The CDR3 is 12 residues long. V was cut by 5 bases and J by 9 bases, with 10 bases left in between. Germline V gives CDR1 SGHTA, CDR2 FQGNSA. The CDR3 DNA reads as TGTGCCAGCAGCCCTACGACCAGGGAGCTGTTTTTT. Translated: CASSPTTRELFF. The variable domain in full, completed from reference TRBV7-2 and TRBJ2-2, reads GAGVSQSPSNKVTEKGKDVELRCDPISGHTALYWYRQSLGQGLEFLIYFQGNSAPDKSGLPSDRFSAERTGGSVSTLTIQRTQQEDSAVYLCASSPTTRELFFGEGSRLTVL.

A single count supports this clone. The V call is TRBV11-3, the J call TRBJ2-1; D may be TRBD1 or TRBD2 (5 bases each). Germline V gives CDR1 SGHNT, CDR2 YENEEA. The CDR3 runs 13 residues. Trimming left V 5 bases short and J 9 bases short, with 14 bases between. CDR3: CASSPGLVSEQFF. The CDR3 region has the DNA TGTGCCAGCAGCCCGGGGCTGGTTAGTGAGCAGTTCTTC.

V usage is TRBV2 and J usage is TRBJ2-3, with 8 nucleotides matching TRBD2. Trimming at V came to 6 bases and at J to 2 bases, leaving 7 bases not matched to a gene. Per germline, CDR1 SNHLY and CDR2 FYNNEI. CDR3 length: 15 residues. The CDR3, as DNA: TGTGCCAGCAGGCCATTTAGCGGGGCCACAGATACGCAGTATTTT. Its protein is CASRPFSGATDTQYF.

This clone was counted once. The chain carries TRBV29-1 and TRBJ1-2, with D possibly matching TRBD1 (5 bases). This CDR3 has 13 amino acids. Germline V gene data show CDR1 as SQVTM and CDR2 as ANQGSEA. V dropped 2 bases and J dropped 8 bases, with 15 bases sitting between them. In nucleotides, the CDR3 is TGCAGCGTTGAATGGTTAGCAGGGATAGGCTACACCTTC. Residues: CSVEWLAGIGYTF. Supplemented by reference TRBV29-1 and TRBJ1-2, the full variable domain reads SAVISQKPSRDICQRGTSLTIQCQVDSQVTMMFWYRQQPGQSLTLIATANQGSEATYESGFVIDKFPISRPNLTFSTLTVSNMSPEDSSIYLCSVEWLAGIGYTFGSGTRLTVV.

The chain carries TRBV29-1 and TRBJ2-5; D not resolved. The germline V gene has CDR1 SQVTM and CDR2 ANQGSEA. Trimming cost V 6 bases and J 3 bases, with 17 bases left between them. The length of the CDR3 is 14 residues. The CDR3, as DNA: TGCAGCGTCGCCGCGCGGACGAGTGAAGAGACCCAGTACTTC. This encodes CSVAARTSEETQYF.

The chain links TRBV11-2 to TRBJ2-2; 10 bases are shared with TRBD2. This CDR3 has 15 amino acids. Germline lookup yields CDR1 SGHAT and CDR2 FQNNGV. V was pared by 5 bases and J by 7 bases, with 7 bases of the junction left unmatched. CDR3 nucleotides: TGTGCCAGCAGCCGGGGACTAGCGTCTTACGGGGAGCTGTTTTTT. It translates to CASSRGLASYGELFF.

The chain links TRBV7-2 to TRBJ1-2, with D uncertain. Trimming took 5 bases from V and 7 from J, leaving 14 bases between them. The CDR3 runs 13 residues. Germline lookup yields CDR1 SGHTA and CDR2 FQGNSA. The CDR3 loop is CASSGRVGFGYTF. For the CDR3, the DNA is TGTGCCAGCAGCGGGAGGGTAGGGTTTGGCTACACCTTC.

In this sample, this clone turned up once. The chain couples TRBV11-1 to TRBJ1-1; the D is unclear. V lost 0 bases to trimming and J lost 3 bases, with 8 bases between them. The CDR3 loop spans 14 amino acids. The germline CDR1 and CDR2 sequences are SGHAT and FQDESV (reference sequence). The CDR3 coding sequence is TGTGCCAGCAGCTTAGCGCGAGGACACACTGAAGCTTTCTTT. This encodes CASSLARGHTEAFF.

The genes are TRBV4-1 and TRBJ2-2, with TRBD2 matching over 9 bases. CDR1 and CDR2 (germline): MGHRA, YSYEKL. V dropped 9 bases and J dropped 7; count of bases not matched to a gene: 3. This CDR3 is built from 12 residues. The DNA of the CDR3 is TGCGCCAGTAGCGGGAGAGTCGGGGAGCTGTTTTTT. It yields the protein CASSGRVGELFF.

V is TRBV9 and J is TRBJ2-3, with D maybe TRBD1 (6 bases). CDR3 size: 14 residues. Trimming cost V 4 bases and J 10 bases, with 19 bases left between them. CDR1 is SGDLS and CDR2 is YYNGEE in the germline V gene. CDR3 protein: CASSYSTGGASQYF. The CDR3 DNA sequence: TGTGCCAGCAGCTATTCGACAGGAGGTGCGTCGCAGTATTTT.

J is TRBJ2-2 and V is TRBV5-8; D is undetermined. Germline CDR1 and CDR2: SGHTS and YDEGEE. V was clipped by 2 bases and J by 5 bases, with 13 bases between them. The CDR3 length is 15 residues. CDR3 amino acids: CASSLFAVPTGELFF. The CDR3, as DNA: TGTGCCAGCAGCTTATTCGCTGTCCCGACCGGGGAGCTGTTTTTT.

The CDR3, as DNA: TGTGCCAGTAGTTTGAATTCCTGGACGGGGGAGCATGAGCAGTTCTTC. It yields the protein CASSLNSWTGEHEQFF. The chain uses TRBV19 and TRBJ2-1, with D perhaps matching TRBD2 (6 bases). Germline values: CDR1 LNHDA, CDR2 SQIVND (reference sequence). V lost 5 bases, J lost 8 bases, and 22 bases lay in between. The CDR3 totals 16 residues.